This paragraph reports one T cell receptor (beta chain). It has no known antigen specificity. No base-level quality is on record; no much larger clone is a single base apart. This specimen's treatment or condition label, interpreted: approximately 9-day PBMC culture with coronavirus spike peptide pools or control peptides (ViraFEST assay). The study used the ViraFEST assay, which expanded antigen-specific T cells with peptide pools and then identified expanded clonotypes by TCR sequencing. The positive SARS-CoV-2 PCR tests of the convalescent patients were dated from March to December 2020, before the Alpha, Beta and Delta variants emerged in the United States. Each well held 2 million to 2.5 million PBMCs cultured with roughly 10 ug/ml peptide pools in IMDM containing 5% human AB serum and 9.5 to 10 IU/ml IL-2. On days 3 and 7, half of the culture medium was replaced with fresh IL-2-containing medium. After approximately 11 days of culture, CD4+ T cells were isolated by negative selection with the EasySep CD4+ T cell isolation kit. PBMCs were separated from whole blood using Ficoll-Paque Plus gradient centrifugation and then either used fresh or cryopreserved at -140C. Each culture condition was generally run in triplicate wells.

The library was made by PCR. At the Johns Hopkins FTIC core, DNA from the cultured CD4+ T cells underwent TCR sequencing with the Oncomine TCR Beta short-read assay. Genomic DNA was extracted from the cultured CD4+ T cells with the QIAamp micro DNA kit. Oncomine TCR Beta libraries made from cultured CD4+ T cells were pooled using unique dual indexes and sequenced on an Illumina iSeq 100. In the original analysis: Non-productive sequences were filtered out, and CDR3s that did not start with C, did not end with F or W, or were shorter than 7 amino acids were discarded. The MANAFEST web application identified antigen-specific clonotypes by comparing peptide-stimulated wells against reference wells and other culture wells. An FDR below 0.05, an odds ratio above 5, and a productive frequency above 0.1% in at least two of three replicate wells were required for clones to be considered positive. Clonotypes that were significantly expanded in both SARS-CoV-2 spike wells and at least one common cold coronavirus spike condition were defined as cross-reactive. Similarity between CDR3 sequences was evaluated in R version 3.6.1 using Levenshtein distances (stringdist) and unrooted phylogenetic trees (ape). TCRdb redid the processing of the public reads, applying fastp at Q25 and MiXCR, and retained in-frame beta chains. Every CDR3 protein is listed once, alongside the most common genes and DNA of its rows. These V and J calls are TCRdb output, not the study's own analysis. Present in this sample are around 20,000 distinct CDR3 sequences, around 40% of which were seen just once. More than 7% of the sample belongs to the ten largest clones.

This specimen comes from a study of vaccination and CD4 T cells after COVID-19 (dated by TCRdb to the early 2020s). With regard to the full study: SARS-CoV-2 positivity had been established in the convalescent patients by nasal swab PCR, and mild disease was recorded in some 10 of these patients and severe disease in one. In the convalescent cohort there were six males and four females, among whom were two Hispanic individuals, seven Caucasians, two Asians and one multiracial person. Participants received two doses of either the Pfizer-BioNTech BNT162b2 vaccine (n=8) or the Moderna mRNA-1273 vaccine (n=2). Post-COVID blood samples were collected from convalescent patients a median of approximately 93 days after diagnosis, with a range of roughly 30 to 161 days. The time from the second vaccine dose to post-vaccine blood sampling had a median of roughly 79 days and ranged from about 14 to 241 days. Culture stimuli were overlapping spike peptide pools from SARS-CoV-2 and from the common cold coronaviruses HCoV-NL63, HCoV-OC43 and HCoV-229E. Control cultures received a CEFX viral epitope pool as the positive control, an HIV-1 Nef peptide pool as the negative control, or no peptide. In roughly 10 COVID-19 convalescent patients and a handful of infection-naive healthy vaccine recipients, the spike-specific CD4+ TCR repertoire before mRNA vaccination was compared with the repertoire after mRNA vaccination. Study-level results and caveats: The study included relatively few convalescent patients and did not analyze early timepoints after natural infection. Nearly all vaccine-specific clones in convalescent patients (304 of 307) were mono-reactive for SARS-CoV-2 spike rather than cross-reactive with common cold coronaviruses. Among the post-vaccine SARS-CoV-2-reactive clones in convalescent patients, a median about 86% showed up only after vaccination, which suggests vaccine-specific priming. Although the median number of SARS-CoV-2-reactive clonotypes went up from roughly 20 after infection to more than 30 after vaccination, the increase was not significant.

The sample here was CD4+ T cells from blood, cultured in vitro, taken after SARS-CoV-2 vaccination. The receptor was isolated from a human donor who had recovered from COVID-19.

The nucleotide sequence is TGTGCCACCAGCGGGAGGAGACCGGTCGACAGGAGCTCCTACAATGAGCAGTTCTTC. It encodes CATSGRRPVDRSSYNEQFF. The V and J genes are TRBV15 and TRBJ2-1; the D element might be TRBD1 or TRBD2, as each aligns at 6 bases. CDR1 and CDR2, per the germline V gene (reference sequence), are LNHNV and YYDKDF. Trimming removed 5 bases from V and 0 bases from J, leaving 23 bases between the germline ends. The CDR3 sequence holds 19 residues, the cysteine and phenylalanine included. Of all the DNA, just the CDR3 is kept, 57 bases in frame from base 1.